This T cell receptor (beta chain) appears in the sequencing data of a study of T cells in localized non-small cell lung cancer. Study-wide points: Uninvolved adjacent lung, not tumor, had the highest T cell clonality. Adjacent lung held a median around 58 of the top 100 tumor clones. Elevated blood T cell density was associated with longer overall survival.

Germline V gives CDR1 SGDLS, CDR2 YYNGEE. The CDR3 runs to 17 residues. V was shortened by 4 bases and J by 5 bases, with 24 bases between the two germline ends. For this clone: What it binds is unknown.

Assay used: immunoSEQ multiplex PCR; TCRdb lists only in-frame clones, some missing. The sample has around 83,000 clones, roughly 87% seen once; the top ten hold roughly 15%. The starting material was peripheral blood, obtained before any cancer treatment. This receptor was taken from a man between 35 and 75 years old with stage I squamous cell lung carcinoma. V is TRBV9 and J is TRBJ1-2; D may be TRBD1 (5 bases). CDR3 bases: TGTGCCAGCAGCCCCTCCCAAGGGGTCGGGGGTTGGTATGGCTACACCTTC. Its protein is CASSPSQGVGGWYGYTF.